This TCR beta chain was sequenced during a study of T cell changes during pregnancy in multiple sclerosis. Libraries were prepared by immunoSEQ multiplex PCR; TCRdb keeps only in-frame clonotypes and omits some of them. The data show 60,000 to 85,000 clones, roughly 92% seen once. V dropped 1 base and J dropped 4; count of bases not matched to a gene: 8. CDR1 is GTSNPN, CDR2 SVGIG, per germline (reference sequence). This CDR3 is 15 amino acids long. The sequence derives from a female donor in good health, enrolled as a control in a pregnancy study. Sequencing used peripheral blood, obtained after pregnancy. The genes are TRBV30 and TRBJ1-2, with 8 bases matching TRBD1. The CDR3 spells CAWSGDRGLGYGYTF. Written as DNA, the CDR3 is TGTGCCTGGAGTGGCGACAGGGGACTGGGCTATGGCTACACCTTC.